The following is a T cell receptor (beta chain) sequence with its context. This receptor's antigen is unknown. Base-call qualities are not available, and no considerably larger clone is one nucleotide away. The entry originates in a study of untreated major depressive disorder (dated by TCRdb to 2016 to 2019). General notes on the study: This cross-sectional case-control study compared T cell phenotype and TCR repertoire between antidepressant-free major depressive disorder patients and individually matched non-depressed controls. The sequencing was a follow-up to the differences in Vbeta 5.1, Vbeta 11 and Vbeta 22 usage that flow cytometry had picked up across the whole cohort. Overall results and qualifications from the work: Because of strict matching and exclusion criteria, the study sample was comparatively small, which limits how generalizable the findings are. For the sequencing comparisons, planned one-tailed tests were run on just three Vbeta families that had been chosen in advance. In CD4+ T cells, sequencing confirmed that depressed patients used TRBV05-01 (Vbeta 5.1) more than controls did, with a one-tailed test giving p = 0.040. In every sequenced subject, the top five TRBV05-01 clones were all identified as private clones. In the sequencing data, TRBV25-01 and TRBV02-01 usage was found to follow the flow-cytometry pattern, although statistical significance was not reached.

The Qiagen DNeasy Blood and Tissue Kit was used to extract total genomic DNA from purified CD4+ T cells. The TCRbeta CDR3 region, defined according to IMGT, was amplified and sequenced using immunoSEQ immunosequencing protocols. In the paper's pipeline: Raw sequence data were preprocessed by the immunoSEQ service for PCR and sequencing error correction. Data were loaded into the immunoSEQ Analyzer and further analyzed with VDJtools v1.0.7. The paired Wilcoxon signed-rank test was used to test for differences between patients and controls. TCRdb limited this immuneACCESS table to in-frame rearrangements with V and J called. A share of clones is missing; checked studies link under half to unresolved V genes, and the rest is unexplained. Clonal size and the V and J genes are those of that table, whereas D and trimming came from the DNA. The sample yields tens of thousands of clones; approximately 92% were counted once. The ten largest clones capture roughly 0.31% of the sample.

The germline V gene (reference sequence) provides CDR1 SGHKS and CDR2 YYEKEE. A distance of 2 bases separates the germline ends of V and J, which lose 0 bases and 0 bases respectively. CDR3 length: 13 amino acids, cysteine to phenylalanine. Only the CDR3 portion is preserved as DNA: 39 bases, with reading frame beginning at the first base. For sex, age, current smoking status and body mass index, every depressed patient had a pairwise-matched non-depressed control. European descent was reported for all participants. Controls scored 5 or less on the Quick Inventory of Depressive Symptoms-Self Report and had no mood disorder, either currently or at any point in their lifetime. Major medical conditions, Axis I/II comorbidities, regular medication or illicit drug use, and drinking over 100 g alcohol a week were all grounds for excluding any participant. From each participant, approximately 30 ml of peripheral blood was collected into EDTA tubes. Using the BD IMag Human CD4 T Lymphocyte Enrichment Set, CD4+ T cells were purified from thawed PBMCs via magnetic negative selection. A purity of around 96% was typically achieved with the CD4+ enrichment method, as confirmed by flow cytometry. A subgroup of a handful of case-control pairs, chosen blind to the chemokine receptor expression and flow-cytometric repertoire skewing results, underwent TCRbeta sequencing. All blood samples were collected in the morning at 8:00 a.m., and PBMCs were isolated by Ficoll-Hypaque gradient centrifugation. PBMCs were cryopreserved by gradual cooling to -80°C and stored in liquid nitrogen until assayed.

The sequence was collected from a man aged 25 to 40 in good health. The chain is assembled from TRBV5-5 and TRBJ2-3, with the D gene uncertain. The sample consisted of CD4+ T cells from PBMCs. The CDR3 loop reads CASSLESTDTQYF. The sequence in DNA is TGTGCCAGCAGCTTGGAGAGCACAGATACGCAGTATTTT.